This T cell receptor beta chain was sequenced for a study of long-term antiretroviral therapy in people with HIV. Whole-study findings and limits: The study collected blood between about 2004 and 2018, possibly under older ART regimens. HIV repertoires spanned tighter CDR3 length ranges than controls did.

Sequencing relied on immunoSEQ assay v3.0, run at survey level. Sequencing was performed with immunoSEQ multiplex PCR; in TCRdb, only in-frame clones are kept and a portion is missing. The data hold 25,000 to 30,000 clones, with around 96% observed a single time. On this clone itself: Its antigen remains unknown.

Every donor had one or more pre-ART and two or more post-ART PBMC samples. HIV-positive participants were all treated in the United States. The CDR3 runs 15 residues. The ends were cut back, 3 bases at V and 5 bases at J, with 17 bases in the middle. In germline, CDR1 is SGHNT, CDR2 YYREEE (reference sequence). The origin of this receptor is a man younger than 40 with HIV. The material was unsorted PBMCs, obtained 5.3 years after starting antiretroviral therapy. This chain links TRBV5-4 with TRBJ1-2; tentative D call: TRBD1 (5 bases). CDR3 protein: CASSSGAVGPYGYTF. CDR3 DNA sequence: TGTGCCAGCAGCTCCGGGGCAGTGGGGCCTTATGGCTACACCTTC.